These 8 T cell receptor beta chains were all obtained from the same sample, sequenced in a study of blood T cell repertoires in COVID-19. Libraries were prepared by immunoSEQ multiplex PCR; TCRdb keeps only in-frame clonotypes and omits some of them. The data hold more than 200,000 clones, with around 90% observed a single time. Sequencing used peripheral blood. Receptors originate from a man in his thirties or forties with COVID-19, enrolled during active disease.

V gene TRBV7-2 combines with J gene TRBJ1-2, with D possibly being TRBD1 (5 bases). CDR1 and CDR2 (germline): SGHTA, FQGNSA. The CDR3 has 14 amino acids. Trimming stripped 1 base from V and 5 bases from J, with 11 bases between. The CDR3 sequence is CASSLGGAGYGYTF. Here the CDR3 DNA reads TGTGCCAGCAGCTTAGGTGGGGCGGGGTATGGCTACACCTTC.

This sequence joins TRBV27 and TRBJ1-5, with D tentatively TRBD1 (5 bases). The CDR3 has 14 residues. Germline V lookup: CDR1 MNHEY, CDR2 SMNVEV (reference sequence). The V end was cut by 4 bases, the J end by 2 bases, with 9 bases between. The CDR3 loop is CASSSGVRNQPQHF. CDR3 DNA: TGTGCCAGCAGTTCGGGGGTCCGCAATCAGCCCCAGCATTTT.

This chain uses TRBV5-4 with TRBJ1-1; 10 positions agree with TRBD1. The CDR3 is 14 residues long. J gave up 1 base and V 9 bases, and 6 bases lay outside the gene matches. Looked up from germline, CDR1 is SGHNT and CDR2 is YYREEE (reference sequence). The CDR3: CAIDRGLPNTEAFF. The CDR3 DNA reads TGTGCCATCGACAGGGGGCTACCGAACACTGAAGCTTTCTTT.

This chain joins TRBV10-2 and TRBJ1-2; D perhaps matches TRBD1 (6 bases). Germline V gives CDR1 WSHSY, CDR2 SAAADI. The CDR3 sequence is 13 residues long. Trimming took off 2 bases at V and 8 bases at J, with 12 bases between the two ends. For the CDR3, the DNA is TGCGCCAGCAGTGAGGATCCAGGGGACGGCTACACCTTC. Translated: CASSEDPGDGYTF.

The chain couples TRBV7-2 to TRBJ1-5; D not certain. Deletions cut 2 bases from V and 0 bases from J, with 8 bases between. This CDR3 is 15 amino acids long. Germline V CDR1 and CDR2: SGHTA, FQGNSA. CDR3: CASSLNRHSNQPQHF. CDR3 coding DNA: TGTGCCAGCAGCTTAAACAGACATAGCAATCAGCCCCAGCATTTT. The variable domain in full, completed from reference TRBV7-2 and TRBJ1-5, reads GAGVSQSPSNKVTEKGKDVELRCDPISGHTALYWYRQSLGQGLEFLIYFQGNSAPDKSGLPSDRFSAERTGGSVSTLTIQRTQQEDSAVYLCASSLNRHSNQPQHFGDGTRLSIL.

The chain uses TRBV19 and TRBJ1-1; D ambiguous. Germline assignment: CDR1 LNHDA and CDR2 SQIVND (reference sequence). The V and J ends lost 5 bases and 6 bases respectively, with 19 bases between them. The CDR3 is made up of 15 amino acids. The CDR3 nucleotides read TGTGCCAGTAGTCCCGCAAGGAGGCCTGGAGCTGAAGCTTTCTTT. Protein product: CASSPARRPGAEAFF.

The chain has TRBV30 and TRBJ2-5; D unclear. The CDR3 is made up of 11 amino acids. CDR1 is GTSNPN and CDR2 is SVGIG in the germline V gene (reference sequence). The ends were cut back, 5 bases at V and 1 base at J, with 5 bases in the middle. CDR3 DNA: TGTGCCTGGGCTCTCCAAGAGACCCAGTACTTC. Amino acid sequence: CAWALQETQYF. The full variable domain, rest sourced from reference TRBV30 and TRBJ2-5, is SQTIHQWPATLVQPVGSPLSLECTVEGTSNPNLYWYRQAAGRGLQLLFYSVGIGQISSEVPQNLSASRPQDRQFILSSKKLLLSDSGFYLCAWALQETQYFGPGTRLLVL.

The chain couples TRBV5-4 to TRBJ2-1; a weak D match, TRBD2 (6 bases). Trimming pared 2 bases from V and 7 bases from J, leaving 16 bases between. The germline V gene has CDR1 SGHNT and CDR2 YYREEE (reference sequence). The CDR3 is 15 residues long. The CDR3 region is CASSLPGVRENEQFF. The CDR3 DNA reads as TGTGCCAGCAGCTTACCGGGAGTTCGGGAGAATGAGCAGTTCTTC.